These 28 T cell receptor beta chains originate from one sample sequenced in a study. MiXCR, run by TCRdb on the 5' RACE reads, gives a single entry per CDR3 protein. The sample records roughly 45,000 distinct CDR3 sequences, 20% to 25% being singletons. The sorted Tregs were CD4+CD25+CD127-/low cells. The sample consisted of Tregs sorted from blood. The receptor set was obtained from a female donor with breast cancer.

The table lists this clonotype with many counts. The rearrangement joins TRBV29-1 to TRBJ2-1; 8 bases agree with TRBD2. Germline V CDR1 and CDR2: SQVTM, ANQGSEA. The length of the CDR3 is 13 residues. Trimming at V came to 1 base and at J to 9 bases, leaving 5 bases not matched to a gene. The CDR3 DNA reads TGCAGCGTTGAAGGAGCGGGAGTTGGTGAGCAGTTCTTC. It specifies CSVEGAGVGEQFF.

This clonotype was seen many times. The V call is TRBV27, the J call TRBJ2-2, with D possibly matching TRBD1 (6 bases). CDR1 and CDR2 (germline): MNHEY, SMNVEV (reference sequence). This CDR3 is built from 13 residues. The ends were cut back, 4 bases at V and 3 bases at J, with 6 bases in the middle. CDR3 DNA sequence: TGTGCCAGCAGTTCAGGGGACACCGGGGAGCTGTTTTTT. Its protein is CASSSGDTGELFF.

This clonotype was observed many times. This chain uses TRBV21-1 with TRBJ1-2; the listed D gene, TRBD1, was not tested against the DNA. TRBV21-1 constitutes a pseudogene. This CDR3 contains 18 residues. CDR3 loop: CASSKSPGQGGSIYGYTF. CDR3 DNA sequence: TGTGCCAGCAGCAAATCACCGGGACAGGGAGGATCTATCTATGGCTACACCTTC.

A single count supports this clonotype. The V call is TRBV28, the J call TRBJ1-5; D is unresolved. Germline V gene sequence: CDR1 MDHEN, CDR2 SYDVKM. V dropped 2 bases and J dropped 7 bases, with 12 bases sitting between them. The CDR3 loop spans 14 amino acids. The CDR3 coding sequence is TGTGCCAGCAGTTTAAACTCCGGGAAGCAGCCCCAGCATTTT. Protein sequence: CASSLNSGKQPQHF.

In the case of this clonotype: Given a much more abundant clone one base away, this may be a read error. This chain uses TRBV7-9 with TRBJ2-1, with TRBD2 matching over 10 bases. This CDR3 has 17 amino acids. The V gene's germline CDR1 is SEHNR and CDR2 FQNEAQ (reference sequence). Trimming at V came to 5 bases and at J to 3 bases, leaving 10 bases not matched to a gene. DNA for the CDR3: TGTGCCAGCAGCGCCGAGGGGGGGACTAGCGTCTACAATGAGCAGTTCTTC. Its translation: CASSAEGGTSVYNEQFF.

The table lists this clonotype with a few counts. The DNA for the CDR3 is TGTGCCAGCAGTGTTAACCGACTAAGCTCCTACGAGCAGTACTTC. Encoded protein: CASSVNRLSSYEQYF. The V and J genes are TRBV6-1 and TRBJ2-7; weak D call: TRBD2 (5 bases). Trimming removed 4 bases at V and 0 bases at J, with 13 bases between. The CDR3 covers 15 residues. CDR1 and CDR2 (germline): MNHNS, SASEGT.

About this clonotype itself: It may be a read error: a sequence one base away is much more abundant. The CDR3 DNA sequence: TGTGCCAGCAGCTTCGATAGGGGTCGTGACTACACCTTC. It codes for CASSFDRGRDYTF. The V call is TRBV7-2, the J call TRBJ1-2; D may be TRBD1 (5 bases). The ends were cut back, 3 bases at V and 10 bases at J, with 15 bases in the middle. The CDR3 consists of 13 residues. CDR1 and CDR2 from the germline V gene are SGHTA and FQGNSA.

Remarks on this clonotype: The CDR3 does not end in the conserved phenylalanine or tryptophan, so this is likely a read error. The rearrangement joins TRBV6-1 to TRBJ2-7; 7 nucleotides agree with TRBD1. After removal of 8 bases from V and 0 bases from J, the junction contained 4 bases not matched to a gene. The CDR3 is made up of 13 amino acids. CDR1 MNHNS and CDR2 SASEGT come from the germline V gene. For the CDR3, the DNA is TGTGCCAGCCTACAGGGGAGCTCCTACGAGCAGTACCTC. Translation: CASLQGSSYEQYL.

This clonotype appeared many times. V usage is TRBV5-1 and J usage is TRBJ2-5; 9 positions match TRBD1. The length of the CDR3 is 14 residues. Germline-derived CDR1 and CDR2 are SGHRS and YFSETQ. J gave up 4 bases and V 5 bases, and 6 bases lay outside the gene matches. CDR3 protein: CASRTDRGRETQYF. Written as DNA, the CDR3 is TGCGCCAGCAGGACGGACAGGGGTAGAGAGACCCAGTACTTC.

This chain links TRBV24-1 with TRBJ2-5; TRBD1 matches at 7 bases. Germline CDR1 is KGHDR and CDR2 is SFDVKD. Losses at the gene ends were 4 bases for V and 1 base for J; bases not matched to a gene: 5. This CDR3 has 15 amino acids. The CDR3 spells CATSDMTGIQETQYF. The CDR3, as DNA: TGTGCCACCAGTGACATGACAGGGATCCAAGAGACCCAGTACTTC.

This clonotype came up many times. The rearrangement joins TRBV4-2 to TRBJ2-3; 10 bases match TRBD2. This CDR3 contains 16 residues. Germline V CDR1 and CDR2: LGHNA, YNFKEQ. After removal of 1 base from V and 3 bases from J, the junction contained 4 bases not matched to a gene. The CDR3 sequence is CASSQGSSGGTDTQYF. CDR3 bases: TGTGCCAGCAGCCAAGGTTCTAGCGGGGGTACAGATACGCAGTATTTT.

V gene TRBV5-1 combines with J gene TRBJ2-5, with TRBD1 matching over 8 bases. Trimming at V came to 3 bases and at J to 1 base, leaving 5 bases not matched to a gene. The length of the CDR3 is 15 residues. Germline CDR1 and CDR2: SGHRS and YFSETQ. CDR3 nucleotides: TGCGCCAGCAGCTGGGAAACAGGGGGCCAAGAGACCCAGTACTTC. Residues: CASSWETGGQETQYF.

A word on this clonotype: A read error is possible here, since a much larger clone lies one base away. The chain links TRBV7-9 to TRBJ2-7, with 11 positions matching TRBD2. This CDR3 spans 15 amino acids. V shed 11 bases and J 3 bases; nucleotides not matched to a gene: 12. Germline assignment: CDR1 SEHNR and CDR2 FQNEAQ (reference sequence). The CDR3 nucleotides read TGTGCCGGAACTTCCGGGACTAGCGGAGACTACGAGCAGTACTTC. It encodes CAGTSGTSGDYEQYF.

This clonotype was recorded at least ten times. V gene TRBV12-3 or TRBV12-4 combines with J gene TRBJ2-2; weak D call: TRBD2 (5 bases). This CDR3 contains 13 residues. The V end was cut by 5 bases, the J end by 7 bases, with 11 bases between. In DNA, the CDR3 is TGTGCCAGCAGTACGAGACGGGGCGGGGAGCTGTTTTTT. It is translated as CASSTRRGGELFF.

This clonotype occurred a few times. The V and J genes are TRBV6-1 and TRBJ2-7; tentatively, D is TRBD1 (6 bases). The V end was cut by 1 base, the J end by 6 bases, with 31 bases between. Germline V gene sequence: CDR1 MNHNS, CDR2 SASEGT. The CDR3 runs to 20 residues. The CDR3 nucleotides read TGTGCCAGCAGTGAAGGACCGACCTGGATCACTTGGGGGCATAACTGCGAGCAGTACTTC. Translated: CASSEGPTWITWGHNCEQYF.

This chain uses TRBV20-1 with TRBJ2-6; possible D gene TRBD1, 5 bases. With 3 bases removed from V and 0 bases from J, the gap between germline ends came to 9 bases. The CDR3 covers 15 residues. The germline gives CDR1 DFQATT, CDR2 SNEGSKA (reference sequence). The CDR3 here is CSARDTSSGANVLTF. CDR3 coding DNA: TGCAGTGCTAGGGACACCAGCTCTGGGGCCAACGTCCTGACTTTC.

In this sample, this clonotype turned up a few times. One junction end disagrees with the germline gene, perhaps due to a read error. This chain connects TRBV20-1 to TRBJ1-1; D might be TRBD1 (6 bases). The CDR3 extends over 14 amino acids. Per the germline V gene, CDR1 is DFQATT and CDR2 is SNEGSKA (reference sequence). The CDR3 protein is CSAPSGGRDTEALF. In DNA, the CDR3 is TGCAGTGCTCCCTCCGGGGGCCGGGACACTGAAGCTCTCTTT.

About this clonotype itself: A junction end diverges from the germline sequence, so it may reflect a read error. The gene calls are TRBV5-1 and TRBJ2-2; 9 bases match TRBD1. This CDR3 has 17 residues. The V gene's germline CDR1 is SGHRS and CDR2 YFSETQ. In DNA form, the CDR3 reads TGCGCCAGCAGCCCCCAACCGGGACAGGGATCCACCGGGGAGCTGCTTTTT. This gives the protein CASSPQPGQGSTGELLF.

This clonotype was seen a handful of times. V usage is TRBV6-5 and J usage is TRBJ2-7, with 7 bases aligning to TRBD2. Germline trimming cut 3 bases from V and 2 bases from J; bases unmatched to any gene: 4. The CDR3 is 14 residues long. The germline V gene encodes CDR1 MNHEY and CDR2 SVGAGI. The CDR3 DNA follows: TGTGCCAGCAGTTATGGGGGGGACCCCTACGAGCAGTACTTC. This codes for CASSYGGDPYEQYF.

This clonotype was detected a few times. The genes are TRBV5-5 and TRBJ1-4, with a possible D match to TRBD1 (6 bases). Between the trimmed V and J ends, which lost 0 bases and 2 bases, there was a span of 8 bases. The CDR3 covers 15 residues. From germline, CDR1 is SGHKS and CDR2 YYEKEE (reference sequence). DNA for the CDR3: TGTGCCAGCAGCTTGGGACAGGTTACTAATGAAAAACTGTTTTTT. The encoded protein is CASSLGQVTNEKLFF. Full variable domain (rest looked up from reference TRBV5-5 and TRBJ1-4): DAGVTQSPTHLIKTRGQQVTLRCSPISGHKSVSWYQQVLGQGPQFIFQYYEKEERGRGNFPDRFSARQFPNYSSELNVNALLLGDSALYLCASSLGQVTNEKLFFGSGTQLSVL.

This clonotype was seen ten or more times. This chain uses TRBV7-2 with TRBJ1-1; D ambiguous. The germline gives CDR1 SGHTA, CDR2 FQGNSA. V was trimmed by 5 bases and J by 1 base, leaving 11 bases between them. This CDR3 region has 14 residues. The CDR3 DNA sequence: TGTGCCAGCAGCCCCGGGTCCGCGAACACTGAAGCTTTCTTT. It is translated as CASSPGSANTEAFF.

The CDR3 sequence is CASSVYSGSDNEQFF. The CDR3 DNA reads TGTGCCAGCAGCGTCTATAGCGGGAGTGATAATGAGCAGTTCTTC. V gene TRBV9 combines with J gene TRBJ2-1; 9 bases map to TRBD2. Germline V gene sequence: CDR1 SGDLS, CDR2 YYNGEE. The trim removed 2 bases at V and 7 bases at J, leaving 7 bases unmatched. This CDR3 region has 15 residues.

This clonotype was observed at least ten times. The chain links TRBV19 to TRBJ2-2; D gene uncertain. The CDR3 is 15 residues long. The V gene's germline CDR1 is LNHDA and CDR2 SQIVND (reference sequence). Deletions cut 2 bases from V and 4 bases from J, with 11 bases between. CDR3 coding DNA: TGTGCCAGTAGTATAAACGCTAGAGGCACCGGGGAGCTGTTTTTT. It specifies CASSINARGTGELFF.

The CDR3, as DNA: TGCGCCAGCAGCCGGGACAGGGCGAGCAATCAGCCCCAGCATTTT. This sequence encodes CASSRDRASNQPQHF. The rearrangement links TRBV4-3 to TRBJ1-5, with TRBD1 matching over 9 bases. The CDR3 runs to 15 residues. J lost 1 base, V lost 4 bases, and 2 bases had no gene match. Germline-derived CDR1 and CDR2 are LGHNA and YSLEER.

This clonotype showed up many times. The chain joins TRBV29-1 to TRBJ2-6, with D possibly matching TRBD2 (6 bases). CDR1 SQVTM and CDR2 ANQGSEA come from the germline V gene. V lost 6 bases and J lost 3, with 12 bases in between. The CDR3 is 14 amino acids. CDR3 DNA: TGCAGCGTGTCCGGGGGTGGTGGGGCCAACGTCCTGACTTTC. The encoded protein is CSVSGGGGANVLTF.

The chain joins TRBV6-2 or TRBV6-3 to TRBJ1-1; no definite D call. V lost 6 bases and J lost 0, with 11 bases in between. There are 14 residues in the CDR3. In germline, CDR1 is MNHEY, CDR2 SVGEGT. The CDR3 spells CASSQTQLNTEAFF. As DNA, the CDR3 is TGTGCCAGCAGCCAGACCCAACTGAACACTGAAGCTTTCTTT.

This clonotype was detected only a few times. The genes are TRBV12-3 or TRBV12-4 and TRBJ1-2; no definite D call. There are 15 residues in the CDR3. V lost 7 bases and J lost 8, with 23 bases in between. CDR3 protein: CASILPGPDLGGYTF. CDR3 in DNA: TGTGCCAGCATATTACCCGGGCCCGACTTAGGGGGCTACACCTTC.

This clonotype was counted at least ten times. V usage is TRBV12-3 or TRBV12-4 and J usage is TRBJ2-5; the match to TRBD2 covers 10 bases. The V and J ends lost 7 bases and 5 bases, in that order; junction bases with no gene match: 7. This CDR3 comprises 14 residues. CDR3 residues: CASNPAGGLETQYF. CDR3 nucleotide sequence: TGTGCCAGCAACCCAGCGGGAGGGCTGGAGACCCAGTACTTC.